The present TCR beta chain was sequenced within a study of T cells after yellow fever vaccination. Study-level results: FACS-sorted repertoires could harbor abundant contaminating bulk-population clonotypes.

Making TCR cDNA involved 5'RACE template switching, which added UMIs and a universal primer site. TCRdb analysed the 5' RACE reads with MiXCR anew, one entry per CDR3 protein. Of more than 45,000 distinct CDR3 sequences in the sample, 4.5% to 6% were seen once. The germline V gene has CDR1 MNHEY and CDR2 SVGAGI. The CDR3 spans 14 residues. The V gene lost 2 bases and the J gene lost 7 bases, with 9 bases spanning the gap. The chain recombines TRBV6-5 with TRBJ1-6, with a weak D call TRBD1 (5 bases). This clonotype originated in a man aged 18 to 30 who received the YFV17D yellow fever vaccine. The sample consisted of PBMCs, either bulk or a sorted T-cell subset (CD4+, CD8+, memory, or dextramer-sorted; not recorded which), taken on the day of the yellow fever booster vaccination. CDR3 sequence reads: CASSYRGVNSPLHF. Written as DNA, the CDR3 is TGTGCCAGCAGTTACAGGGGTGTAAATTCACCCCTCCACTTT.